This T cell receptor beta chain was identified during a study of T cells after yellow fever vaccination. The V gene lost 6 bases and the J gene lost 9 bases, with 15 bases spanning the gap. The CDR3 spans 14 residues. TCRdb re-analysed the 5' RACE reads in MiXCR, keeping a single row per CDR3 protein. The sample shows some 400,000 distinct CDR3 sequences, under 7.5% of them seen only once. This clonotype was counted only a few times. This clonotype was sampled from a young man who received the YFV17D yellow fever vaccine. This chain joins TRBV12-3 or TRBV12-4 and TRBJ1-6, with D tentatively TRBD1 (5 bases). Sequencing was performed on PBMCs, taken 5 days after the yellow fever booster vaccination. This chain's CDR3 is CASRPQGFGSPLHF. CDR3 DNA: TGTGCCAGCAGGCCTCAGGGTTTCGGTTCACCCCTCCACTTT.